This T cell receptor (beta chain) was retrieved from a study of molecular identifiers for immune sequencing clone quantification. Notes on the study in general: The share of molecules held by clones above 20 RNA copies was over 99% in effector cells and under 1% in naive cells. A shared barcode on identical TCR molecules could lead to underestimated sizes for highly expanded clones.

This clonotype was detected ten times or more. The antigen is unknown. V dropped 5 bases and J dropped 5; count of bases not matched to a gene: 7. CDR3 length: 13 residues. The germline V gene encodes CDR1 SQVTM and CDR2 ANQGSEA. The use of previously described methods and listed TCR primers produced the bulk TCR libraries. TCRdb processed the PCR reads anew with MiXCR; each CDR3 protein has one entry. The sample carries hundreds of thousands of distinct CDR3 sequences, 20% to 25% recorded once. Sequenced material: naive CD8+ T cells from blood, with Jurkat cell RNA spiked in. Subset indicated: FACS-sorted CD8+CD4-CCR7+CD45RA+ naive T cells. This clonotype was obtained from a human donor in good health. Some libraries in this study had Jurkat cell RNA spiked in. The chain combines TRBV29-1 with TRBJ1-1; 8 nucleotides line up with TRBD1. For the CDR3, the DNA is TGCAGCGTTCATCAGGGGGCCTGGACTGAAGCTTTCTTT. Translating gives CSVHQGAWTEAFF.